A selection of T cell receptor beta chains follows, all from one sample in a study of metastatic and nonmetastatic thyroid tumors. From the PCR reads, TCRdb re-called clones with MiXCR. The top ten hold under 30% of the sample, which has tens of thousands of clones, 11% seen once. The specimen sequenced was blood. All receptors come from a female donor with papillary thyroid cancer or a benign thyroid nodule (not recorded which). Some clones in this sample may be carry-over from other donors' samples. The CDR3 runs from the conserved cysteine through the conserved F or W. D genes are given only for firm matches. Not every row has a clone size; where given, it reads once, few, many or a size class.

v_gene	abundance	j_gene	d_gene	CDR3aa	CDR3nt
TRBV5-6	many	TRBJ2-7	NA	CASSLAPQSGYEQYF	TGTGCCAGCAGCTTGGCCCCCCAGTCAGGTTACGAGCAGTACTTC
TRBV6-5	few	TRBJ1-1	NA	CASSYSGLGTEAFF	TGTGCCAGCAGTTACTCGGGTCTCGGGACTGAAGCTTTCTTT
TRBV28	few	TRBJ2-7	NA	CASSLPGTQSWEQYF	TGTGCCAGCAGTTTGCCCGGGACCCAATCGTGGGAGCAGTACTTC
TRBV7-9	many	TRBJ1-1	TRBD1	CASSTGQGALLGAFF	TGTGCCAGCAGCACCGGACAGGGGGCCCTTTTGGGAGCTTTCTTT
TRBV10-3	many	TRBJ1-1	NA	CAIGNRESATEAFF	TGTGCCATCGGCAACAGGGAATCGGCCACTGAAGCTTTCTTT
TRBV27	NA	TRBJ2-2	TRBD2	CASRSSGRTKTGELFF	TGTGCCAGCAGATCTAGCGGCAGGACCAAAACCGGCGAGCTGTTTTTT
TRBV5-8	many	TRBJ2-2	TRBD1	CASKGTGVNTGELFF	TGTGCCAGCAAGGGGACAGGGGTGAACACCGGGGAGCTGTTTTTT
TRBV20-1	many	TRBJ2-5	TRBD2	CSARNSGTTQETQYF	TGCAGTGCTAGAAACTCCGGGACTACGCAAGAGACCCAGTACTTC
TRBV7-2	many	TRBJ2-3	NA	CASSLAGRSTDTQYF	TGTGCCAGCAGCTTAGCTGGCAGGAGCACAGATACGCAGTATTTT
TRBV5-1	many	TRBJ2-7	TRBD1	CASSSIRQGSYEQYF	TGCGCCAGCAGCTCGATCCGACAGGGCTCCTACGAGCAGTACTTC
TRBV5-1	NA	TRBJ2-1	TRBD2	CASRDTGGHEQFF	TGCGCCAGCAGGGATACGGGAGGCCATGAGCAGTTCTTC
TRBV5-6	many	TRBJ1-6	TRBD1	CASSPLTGDSPLHF	TGTGCCAGCAGCCCCCTGACAGGGGATTCACCCCTCCACTTT
TRBV10-3	many	TRBJ1-2	NA	CAISEGQGDGYTF	TGTGCCATCAGTGAGGGGCAGGGTGATGGCTACACCTTC
TRBV6-1	many	TRBJ1-1	NA	CASRNMNTEAFF	TGTGCCAGCAGAAACATGAACACTGAAGCTTTCTTT
TRBV5-1	many	TRBJ2-2	TRBD1	CASSQQGDTGELFF	TGCGCCAGCAGTCAACAGGGGGACACCGGGGAGCTGTTTTTT
TRBV19	many	TRBJ1-5	NA	CASSIFGRPQHF	TGTGCCAGTAGTATTTTCGGCCGGCCCCAGCATTTT
TRBV18	few	TRBJ2-3	TRBD2	CASSWTSGSTDTQYF	TGTGCCAGCTCGTGGACTAGCGGGAGCACAGATACGCAGTATTTT
TRBV9	many	TRBJ2-2	NA	CASSHGPGELFF	TGTGCCAGCAGCCACGGTCCCGGGGAGCTGTTTTTT
TRBV7-2	many	TRBJ2-5	NA	CASSLQGETQYF	TGTGCCAGCAGCTTACAGGGAGAGACCCAGTACTTC
TRBV27	many	TRBJ2-1	NA	CASAVRNEQFF	TGTGCCAGCGCTGTAAGGAATGAGCAGTTCTTC
TRBV6-2/TRBV6-3	many	TRBJ1-1	NA	CASSPIRGRDTEAFF	TGTGCCAGCAGTCCGATTCGAGGACGGGACACTGAAGCTTTCTTT
TRBV19	many	TRBJ1-1	NA	CASTQAGDEAFF	TGTGCCAGTACCCAGGCTGGGGACGAAGCTTTCTTT
TRBV25-1	NA	TRBJ2-2	NA	CASIEWGVESGELFF	TGTGCCAGCATTGAATGGGGAGTGGAATCTGGTGAGCTGTTTTTT
TRBV30	few	TRBJ1-1	NA	CAWSPSYLWKGRANTEAFF	TGTGCCTGGAGTCCGTCATACCTATGGAAGGGACGGGCGAACACTGAAGCTTTCTTT
TRBV12-3/TRBV12-4	medium-sized	TRBJ2-1	TRBD1	CASSLRQGAENEQFF	TGTGCCAGCAGCCTGCGACAGGGGGCAGAGAATGAGCAGTTCTTC
TRBV27	many	TRBJ2-5	TRBD1	CASSQGTATGETQYF	TGTGCCAGCAGTCAAGGGACAGCGACAGGGGAGACCCAGTACTTC
TRBV18	NA	TRBJ2-1	TRBD1	CASSPNRGSSYNEQFF	TGTGCCAGCTCACCAAACAGGGGGTCGAGCTACAATGAGCAGTTCTTC
TRBV5-4	many	TRBJ2-1	TRBD1	CASRGTGDEQFF	TGTGCCAGCAGGGGAACAGGGGATGAGCAGTTCTTC
TRBV18	many	TRBJ2-7	TRBD1	CASSPPATGDEQYF	TGTGCCAGCTCACCACCGGCGACAGGGGACGAGCAGTACTTC
TRBV9	many	TRBJ2-1	TRBD2	CASSGLAGSYNEQFF	TGTGCCAGCAGCGGACTAGCGGGCAGCTACAATGAGCAGTTCTTC
TRBV10-3	many	TRBJ2-7	NA	CAISAQGYEQYF	TGTGCCATCAGTGCTCAGGGGTACGAGCAGTACTTC
TRBV28	medium-sized	TRBJ1-1	TRBD1	CASSLWDSTEAFF	TGTGCCAGCAGTTTGTGGGACAGCACTGAAGCTTTCTTT
TRBV20-1	many	TRBJ2-1	NA	CSARPTSKGEQFF	TGCAGTGCTAGACCAACTAGTAAAGGTGAGCAGTTCTTC
TRBV10-3	many	TRBJ2-2	TRBD1	CAIKDRVPGELFF	TGTGCCATCAAGGACAGGGTCCCCGGGGAGCTGTTTTTT
TRBV5-1	many	TRBJ2-1	NA	CASSLPGKGPYNEQFF	TGCGCCAGCAGCTTGCCAGGGAAGGGCCCCTACAATGAGCAGTTCTTC
TRBV10-3	many	TRBJ2-7	NA	CAISENEGVVYEQYF	TGTGCCATCAGTGAGAATGAGGGGGTGGTGTACGAGCAGTACTTC
TRBV9	many	TRBJ2-1	NA	CASGNRDNEQFF	TGTGCCAGCGGTAACCGGGACAATGAGCAGTTCTTC
TRBV6-5	few	TRBJ1-1	TRBD1	CASIRTGMMNTEAFF	TGTGCCAGCATTAGGACAGGGATGATGAACACTGAAGCTTTCTTT
TRBV19	many	TRBJ2-3	NA	CASRSGQIADTQYF	TGTGCCAGTAGAAGCGGACAGATAGCAGATACGCAGTATTTT
TRBV7-9	many	TRBJ2-5	TRBD1	CASSFPGQQETQYF	TGTGCCAGCAGCTTTCCGGGACAGCAAGAGACCCAGTACTTC
TRBV6-1	NA	TRBJ2-7	NA	CAGSTGQGNYEQYF	TGTGCCGGCAGTACAGGCCAGGGGAACTACGAGCAGTACTTC